The next 12 T cell receptor beta chains were all read from a single sample in a study of control samples from healthy donors and cancer patients. Only in-frame clones appear in the TCRdb table, and some are missing; sequencing was by immunoSEQ multiplex PCR. Of about 120,000 clones listed, around 93% are singletons. Sequenced material: blood. The source is a woman in her forties or fifties in good health.

This clone was counted a single time. This chain joins TRBV6-5 and TRBJ1-6, with a possible D match to TRBD1 (5 bases). Trimming took off 6 bases at V and 5 bases at J, with 11 bases between the two ends. Germline V lookup: CDR1 MNHEY, CDR2 SVGAGI. The CDR3 consists of 14 residues. CDR3 DNA: TGTGCCAGCAGCGCGAGGGGCGATAATTCACCCCTCCACTTT. It specifies CASSARGDNSPLHF.

This clone was recorded once. The germline gene is not matched at one end of the junction; a read error may be the cause. The J gene is TRBJ2-5, the V gene TRBV7-7; D might be TRBD2 (6 bases). The CDR3 spans 14 residues. Germline V gene lookup returns CDR1 SSHAT and CDR2 FNYEAQ (reference sequence). The CDR3 region is CASSLASAGETQYF. In DNA form, the CDR3 reads TGTGCTAGCAGCTTAGCGTCAGCGGGAGAGACCCAGTACTTC. Together with reference TRBV7-7 and TRBJ2-5, the CDR3 gives the full variable domain: GAGVSQSPRYKVTKRGQDVTLRCDPISSHATLYWYQQALGQGPEFLTYFNYEAQPDKSGLPSDRFSAERPEGSISTLTIQRTEQRDSAMYRCASSLASAGETQYFGPGTRLLVL.

V and J are TRBV27 and TRBJ2-5; the match to TRBD2 covers 12 bases. The CDR3 contains 17 residues. Germline assignment: CDR1 MNHEY and CDR2 SMNVEV (reference sequence). V shed 1 base and J 5 bases; nucleotides not matched to a gene: 8. CDR3 sequence reads: CASSLWLAGGPGETQYF. In DNA, the CDR3 is TGTGCCAGCAGTTTATGGCTAGCGGGGGGGCCAGGCGAGACCCAGTACTTC.

The chain couples TRBV5-4 to TRBJ2-7; maybe TRBD1 (5 bases). Germline-derived CDR1 and CDR2 are SGHNT and YYREEE (reference sequence). CDR3 length equals 12 residues. The ends were cut back, 4 bases at V and 7 bases at J, with 12 bases in the middle. CDR3 DNA sequence: TGTGCCAGCAGCGCACCAAGACAGGAGCAGTACTTC. This translates into CASSAPRQEQYF.

The chain recombines TRBV9 with TRBJ1-1; D might be TRBD1 (5 bases). The CDR3 length is 14 residues. The germline V and J ends were trimmed by 1 base and 0 bases, with 7 bases remaining between them. CDR1 is SGDLS, CDR2 YYNGEE, per germline. In DNA, the CDR3 is TGTGCCAGCAGCGTAATGGGGGTGAACACTGAAGCTTTCTTT. It specifies CASSVMGVNTEAFF.

J is TRBJ1-2 and V is TRBV5-5, with D uncertain. The CDR3 is 13 amino acids. Germline CDR1 reads SGHKS; CDR2 reads YYEKEE (reference sequence). The V end was cut by 1 base, the J end by 5 bases, with 9 bases between. Here the CDR3 reads CASSLYRAYGYTF. The CDR3 DNA follows: TGTGCCAGCAGCTTGTACAGAGCTTATGGCTACACCTTC.

The chain uses TRBV5-1 and TRBJ2-5, with 9 bases aligning to TRBD2. The CDR3 is 14 residues long. Germline CDR1 and CDR2: SGHRS and YFSETQ. J was trimmed by 4 bases and V by 2 bases; bases with no gene match: 3. The CDR3 nucleotides are TGCGCCAGCAGCTTTCTAGCGGGACGAGAGACCCAGTACTTC. Translation gives CASSFLAGRETQYF.

The chain has TRBV2 and TRBJ2-3; 7 bases line up with TRBD1. CDR3 size: 15 residues. In germline, CDR1 is SNHLY, CDR2 FYNNEI. The J segment lost 5 bases and the V segment lost 4 bases, leaving 9 bases of the junction unmatched. The DNA for the CDR3 is TGTGCCAGCAGTGGACAGGGATTTCCCGGAGATACGCAGTATTTT. It is translated as CASSGQGFPGDTQYF.

The CDR3 region has the DNA TGTGCCAGCAGCTTAGACGGCACTGGCGGAAGCTCCTACAATGAGCAGTTCTTC. Protein: CASSLDGTGGSSYNEQFF. The chain is built from TRBV11-2 and TRBJ2-1; no clear D gene. The germline CDR1 and CDR2 sequences are SGHAT and FQNNGV. This CDR3 is 18 amino acids long. Trimming removed 0 bases at V and 0 bases at J, with 15 bases between.

This sequence joins TRBV30 and TRBJ2-2, with TRBD2 matching over 10 bases. Unmatched junction bases numbered 5, after V lost 3 bases and J lost 4 bases. The CDR3 covers 15 residues. Looked up from germline, CDR1 is GTSNPN and CDR2 is SVGIG (reference sequence). The CDR3, as DNA: TGTGCCTGGAGCTCACTAGCGGGACTCACCGGGGAGCTGTTTTTT. Residues: CAWSSLAGLTGELFF.

This clone came up once. The V call is TRBV13, the J call TRBJ2-2, with a tentative D call TRBD2 (6 bases). V shed 0 bases and J shed 3 bases, with 11 bases lying between them. Germline CDR1 PRHDT, CDR2 FYEKMQ (reference sequence). This CDR3 is 16 amino acids long. The CDR3 spells CASSLGYGSDTGELFF. The CDR3 DNA is TGTGCCAGCAGCTTAGGGTACGGGAGCGACACCGGGGAGCTGTTTTTT. The full variable domain, with the rest looked up from reference TRBV13 and TRBJ2-2, is AAGVIQSPRHLIKEKRETATLKCYPIPRHDTVYWYQQGPGQDPQFLISFYEKMQSDKGSIPDRFSAQQFSDYHSELNMSSLELGDSALYFCASSLGYGSDTGELFFGEGSRLTVL.

The chain carries TRBV5-6 and TRBJ2-7, with 10 bases fitting TRBD1. The V gene's germline CDR1 is SGHDT and CDR2 YYEEEE. The ends lost 0 bases at V and 4 bases at J; junction bases unmatched: 7. This CDR3 comprises 16 residues. This CDR3 is CASSLGDRGHGYEQYF. CDR3 nucleotide sequence: TGTGCCAGCAGCTTGGGTGACAGGGGGCATGGTTACGAGCAGTACTTC.